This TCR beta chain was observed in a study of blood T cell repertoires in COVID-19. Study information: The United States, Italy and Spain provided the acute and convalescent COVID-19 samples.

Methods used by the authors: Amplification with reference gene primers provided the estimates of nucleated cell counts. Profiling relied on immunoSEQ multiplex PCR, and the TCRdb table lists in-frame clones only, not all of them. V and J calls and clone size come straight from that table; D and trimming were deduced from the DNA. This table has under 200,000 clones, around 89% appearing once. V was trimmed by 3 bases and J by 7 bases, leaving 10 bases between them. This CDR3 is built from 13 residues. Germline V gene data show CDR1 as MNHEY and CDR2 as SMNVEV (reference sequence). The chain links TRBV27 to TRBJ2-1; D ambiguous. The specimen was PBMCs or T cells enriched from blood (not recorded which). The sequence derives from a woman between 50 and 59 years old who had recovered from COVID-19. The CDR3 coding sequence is TGTGCCAGCAGTTTTAAATGGCAAAATGAGCAGTTCTTC. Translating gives CASSFKWQNEQFF.